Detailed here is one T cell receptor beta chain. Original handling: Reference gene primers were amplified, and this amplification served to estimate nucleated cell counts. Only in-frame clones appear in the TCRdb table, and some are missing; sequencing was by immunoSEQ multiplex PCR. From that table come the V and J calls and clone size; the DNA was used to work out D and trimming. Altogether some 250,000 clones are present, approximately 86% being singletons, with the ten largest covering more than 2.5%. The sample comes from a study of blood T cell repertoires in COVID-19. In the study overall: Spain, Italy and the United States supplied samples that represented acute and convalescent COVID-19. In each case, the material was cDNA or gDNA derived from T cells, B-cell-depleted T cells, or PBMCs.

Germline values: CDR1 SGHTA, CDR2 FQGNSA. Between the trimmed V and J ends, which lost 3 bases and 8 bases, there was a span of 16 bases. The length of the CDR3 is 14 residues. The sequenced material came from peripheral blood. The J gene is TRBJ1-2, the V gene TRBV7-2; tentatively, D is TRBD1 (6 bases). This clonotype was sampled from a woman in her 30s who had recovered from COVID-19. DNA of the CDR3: TGTGCCAGCAGCTTTGGGGGGGCCCGAGAAGGCTACACCTTC. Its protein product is CASSFGGAREGYTF.